Below, 30 T cell receptor beta chains from the same sample are listed, as sequenced in a study of CD8 T cells in ankylosing spondylitis. Study results and limitations: Made up of under 10 highly homologous variants, a TCR beta motif appeared characteristic of ankylosing spondylitis blood.

No antigen is known for these receptors. Using its own MiXCR run on the 5' RACE reads, TCRdb lists one record per CDR3 protein. The profile shows around 91,000 distinct CDR3 sequences, roughly 8.5% of them singletons. Material: blood, either unsorted or a sorted T cell fraction (not recorded which). Source of these receptors: a male donor with ankylosing spondylitis.

At least ten counts were recorded for this clonotype. CDR3 DNA sequence: TGTGCCAGCAGCTTAACTAGCGGAGGGGATGAGCAGTTCTTC. This translates into CASSLTSGGDEQFF. The J gene is TRBJ2-1, the V gene TRBV7-2; the match to TRBD2 covers 8 bases. This CDR3 is built from 14 residues. Losses at the gene ends were 2 bases for V and 8 bases for J; bases not matched to a gene: 5. CDR1 and CDR2 from the germline V gene are SGHTA and FQGNSA.

This clonotype occurred many times. The rearrangement uses TRBV12-3 or TRBV12-4 and TRBJ2-1; no definite D call. With 0 bases removed from V and 5 bases from J, the gap between germline ends came to 11 bases. The CDR3 runs 15 residues. CDR3: CASSLAQELNNEQFF. The CDR3 DNA reads TGTGCCAGCAGTTTAGCGCAAGAACTCAACAATGAGCAGTTCTTC.

This clonotype was found many times. V gene TRBV7-9 combines with J gene TRBJ2-7, with D perhaps matching TRBD1 or TRBD2 (5 bases each). Germline V gene data show CDR1 as SEHNR and CDR2 as FQNEAQ (reference sequence). The V end lost 5 bases, the J end lost 6 bases, and 5 bases lay between the germline ends. This CDR3 contains 10 residues. CDR3 in amino acids: CASSGTEQYF. CDR3 nucleotide sequence: TGTGCCAGCAGCGGGACCGAGCAGTACTTC.

The chain carries TRBV7-9 and TRBJ2-2, with D possibly TRBD2 on 5 matching bases. The CDR3 consists of 13 residues. The germline V gene has CDR1 SEHNR and CDR2 FQNEAQ (reference sequence). Trimming shortened V by 7 bases and J by 7 bases, and 13 bases separated the two germline ends. CDR3: CASTLGRGGELFF. DNA for the CDR3: TGTGCCAGCACCCTGGGCCGGGGCGGGGAGCTGTTTTTT.

This clonotype was seen repeatedly, ten times or more. The chain uses TRBV2 and TRBJ1-1; possible D gene TRBD1, 6 bases. Germline V gives CDR1 SNHLY, CDR2 FYNNEI. V gave up 3 bases and J gave up 5 bases, with 13 bases separating them. The CDR3 contains 14 residues. In nucleotides, the CDR3 is TGTGCCAGCAGTGACCCGGGGGGGCGGACTGAAGCTTTCTTT. Protein: CASSDPGGRTEAFF. Supplemented by reference TRBV2 and TRBJ1-1, the full variable domain reads EPEVTQTPSHQVTQMGQEVILRCVPISNHLYFYWYRQILGQKVEFLVSFYNNEISEKSEIFDDQFSVERPDGSNFTLKIRSTKLEDSAMYFCASSDPGGRTEAFFGQGTRLTVV.

This clonotype has at least ten counts. V usage is TRBV10-3 and J usage is TRBJ2-1; D not certain. V was clipped by 3 bases and J by 2 bases, with 11 bases between them. Germline V lookup: CDR1 ENHRY, CDR2 SYGVKD. The CDR3 runs to 15 residues. CDR3 coding DNA: TGTGCCATCAGTGATGGCCAGAACCCCTACAATGAGCAGTTCTTC. The encoded protein is CAISDGQNPYNEQFF.

This clonotype was picked up a small number of times. The chain links TRBV6-1 to TRBJ1-1; the D gene is possibly TRBD1 (5 bases). CDR1 MNHNS and CDR2 SASEGT come from the germline V gene. The CDR3 spans 14 residues. Trimming removed 2 bases at V and 5 bases at J, with 12 bases between. The CDR3 here is CASSERGLGTEAFF. The DNA for the CDR3 is TGTGCCAGCAGTGAACGGGGCTTGGGGACTGAAGCTTTCTTT.

In DNA, the CDR3 is TGTGCCAGCGCCAGGCTAGCGGGTAACAATGAGCAGTTCTTC. This encodes CASARLAGNNEQFF. V usage is TRBV6-4 and J usage is TRBJ2-1; 8 positions match TRBD2. This CDR3 comprises 14 residues. Germline V lookup: CDR1 MRHNA, CDR2 SNTAGT. Trimming at V came to 8 bases and at J to 5 bases, leaving 8 bases not matched to a gene.

This clonotype appeared a few times. The CDR3, as DNA: TGTGCCGGCGGCCCCGGGACTAGCGGCTCAGATACGCAGTATTTT. It translates to CAGGPGTSGSDTQYF. The chain links TRBV6-1 to TRBJ2-3; TRBD2 agrees at 11 bases. This CDR3 has 15 amino acids. The V segment lost 11 bases and the J segment 4 bases; nucleotides outside the gene matches: 11. The germline V gene encodes CDR1 MNHNS and CDR2 SASEGT.

V usage is TRBV14 and J usage is TRBJ2-1; D is possibly TRBD2 (6 bases). The CDR3 is 16 residues long. CDR1 SGHDN and CDR2 FVKESK come from the germline V gene. V lost 4 bases to trimming and J lost 2 bases, with 15 bases between them. The CDR3, as DNA: TGTGCCAGCAGCCCTTACGGGAGTGCGGCCTACAATGAGCAGTTCTTC. This encodes CASSPYGSAAYNEQFF.

V usage is TRBV7-9 and J usage is TRBJ2-5, with D possibly TRBD2 on 5 matching bases. CDR1 SEHNR and CDR2 FQNEAQ come from the germline V gene (reference sequence). The CDR3 is 16 residues long. Between the trimmed V and J ends, which lost 5 bases and 2 bases, there was a span of 18 bases. The CDR3 DNA is TGTGCCAGCAGCCCTTATCTTGGACCGGGGCAAGAGACCCAGTACTTC. Its protein product is CASSPYLGPGQETQYF.

This chain joins TRBV7-2 and TRBJ1-4, with TRBD1 matching over 10 bases. The V segment lost 1 base and the J segment 6 bases; nucleotides outside the gene matches: 5. Looked up from germline, CDR1 is SGHTA and CDR2 is FQGNSA. CDR3 size: 16 residues. The CDR3 loop reads CASSLGAGTGDEKLFF. In DNA, the CDR3 is TGTGCCAGCAGCTTAGGTGCCGGGACAGGGGATGAAAAACTGTTTTTT.

With respect to this clonotype: Sequence at one end of the junction differs from germline and may be a read error. The chain uses TRBV13 and TRBJ2-1, with D perhaps given as TRBD1 or TRBD2 (6 bases each). CDR1 PRHDT and CDR2 FYEKMQ come from the germline V gene (reference sequence). The CDR3 loop spans 13 amino acids. The CDR3 sequence: CATSLVGGHEQFF. The CDR3 DNA is TGTGCCACCAGCTTAGTCGGGGGCCATGAGCAGTTCTTC.

The sample holds many counts of this clonotype. The V and J genes are TRBV11-2 and TRBJ1-1; D not resolved. The germline gives CDR1 SGHAT, CDR2 FQNNGV. The CDR3 is 13 amino acids. Trimming cost V 4 bases and J 6 bases, with 12 bases left between them. Here the CDR3 reads CASSSGLGAEAFF. The DNA of the CDR3 is TGTGCCAGCAGCTCAGGACTCGGGGCTGAAGCTTTCTTT.

This clonotype appeared many times. This sequence joins TRBV7-9 and TRBJ2-7; tentatively, D is TRBD1 or TRBD2 (5 bases each). Germline-derived CDR1 and CDR2 are SEHNR and FQNEAQ (reference sequence). This CDR3 is built from 13 residues. V was clipped by 11 bases and J by 3 bases, with 17 bases between them. The CDR3 DNA is TGTGCCTCCGGGGTAGGGGTCCTCTACGAGCAGTACTTC. It specifies CASGVGVLYEQYF.

The table lists this clonotype with many counts. The rearrangement uses TRBV27 and TRBJ2-1, with D possibly TRBD2 on 6 matching bases. V lost 3 bases, J lost 1 base, and 7 bases lay in between. CDR1 and CDR2 from the germline V gene are MNHEY and SMNVEV (reference sequence). CDR3 size: 14 residues. CDR3 region: CASSFSGSYNEQFF. DNA of the CDR3: TGTGCCAGCAGTTTTAGCGGTTCCTACAATGAGCAGTTCTTC.

This clonotype was counted many times. The chain recombines TRBV12-3 or TRBV12-4 with TRBJ2-7, with 7 bases aligning to TRBD1. J gave up 0 bases and V 5 bases, and 13 bases lay outside the gene matches. The CDR3 spans 17 residues. The CDR3 coding sequence is TGTGCCAGCAGTCCCTACCCGGGACAGCTGAGCTCCTACGAGCAGTACGTC. It codes for CASSPYPGQLSSYEQYV.

Here the CDR3 reads CATSSHRMVYNEQFF. DNA for the CDR3: TGTGCCACCAGCAGCCACAGGATGGTGTACAATGAGCAGTTCTTC. The chain combines TRBV15 with TRBJ2-1; D perhaps matches TRBD1 (5 bases). CDR1 is LNHNV and CDR2 is YYDKDF in the germline V gene (reference sequence). Trimming pared 3 bases from V and 4 bases from J, leaving 13 bases between. The CDR3 is 15 amino acids.

This clonotype was observed a handful of times. The V call is TRBV5-1, the J call TRBJ2-7, with 8 nucleotides matching TRBD2. Germline V gene lookup returns CDR1 SGHRS and CDR2 YFSETQ. There are 13 residues in the CDR3. J gave up 6 bases and V 7 bases, and 9 bases lay outside the gene matches. DNA of the CDR3: TGCGCCAGCTTGCACGACGCGGGAGGCGAGCAGTACTTC. This gives the protein CASLHDAGGEQYF.

This clonotype was observed at least ten times. The gene calls are TRBV4-1 and TRBJ2-2; the D gene could be TRBD1 or TRBD2 (7 bases each). With 0 bases removed from V and 4 bases from J, the gap between germline ends came to 15 bases. The CDR3 spans 17 residues. The germline gives CDR1 MGHRA, CDR2 YSYEKL. The CDR3 protein is CASSQDTGEGITGELFF. The CDR3 DNA reads TGCGCCAGCAGCCAAGATACAGGGGAGGGGATCACCGGGGAGCTGTTTTTT.

This clonotype was seen repeatedly, ten times or more. V usage is TRBV12-3 or TRBV12-4 and J usage is TRBJ1-2, with D unclear. The CDR3 is made up of 12 amino acids. V was shortened by 3 bases and J by 12 bases, with 14 bases between the two germline ends. DNA of the CDR3: TGTGCCAGCAGTTTGGGCCCCTACCAGAACACCTTC. It encodes CASSLGPYQNTF.

This clonotype showed up just a few times. This chain links TRBV7-9 with TRBJ1-2; D perhaps matches TRBD1 (5 bases). V lost 6 bases, J lost 7 bases, and 24 bases lay in between. The CDR3 consists of 16 residues. Germline V CDR1 and CDR2: SEHNR, FQNEAQ (reference sequence). In DNA form, the CDR3 reads TGTGCCAGCAGTTCACCCCAGGGATACCTGCCTTTTGGCTACACCTTC. Its translation is CASSSPQGYLPFGYTF. The variable domain in full, with the rest retrieved from reference TRBV7-9 and TRBJ1-2, is DTGVSQNPRHKITKRGQNVTFRCDPISEHNRLYWYRQTLGQGPEFLTYFQNEAQLEKSRLLSDRFSAERPKGSFSTLEIQRTEQGDSAMYLCASSSPQGYLPFGYTFGSGTRLTVV.

The V call is TRBV29-1, the J call TRBJ2-3; 14 bases are shared with TRBD2. V lost 6 bases to trimming and J lost 8 bases; unmatched junction nucleotides: 13. The CDR3 length is 16 residues. Germline V CDR1 and CDR2: SQVTM, ANQGSEA. The CDR3 bases are TGCAGCGTCACGCCCCGACTAGCGGGAGGGAGGGTTACGCAGTATTTT. This gives the protein CSVTPRLAGGRVTQYF.

This clonotype was detected only a few times. CDR3 DNA sequence: TGTGCCAGCAGTTTTAGTCTATATGACAGGGTGAACACTGAAGCTTTCTTT. Its protein is CASSFSLYDRVNTEAFF. V is TRBV27 and J is TRBJ1-1, with 7 bases identical to TRBD1. V gave up 3 bases and J gave up 0 bases; unmatched junction bases: 10. CDR1 MNHEY and CDR2 SMNVEV come from the germline V gene (reference sequence). This CDR3 is built from 17 residues.

V usage is TRBV14 and J usage is TRBJ1-1, with a possible D match to TRBD1 (6 bases). Between the trimmed V and J ends, which lost 4 bases and 7 bases, there was a span of 13 bases. CDR3 size: 13 residues. The germline V gene encodes CDR1 SGHDN and CDR2 FVKESK. CDR3 coding DNA: TGTGCCAGCAGCCCGCAGGGGTACGATGAAGCTTTCTTT. It specifies CASSPQGYDEAFF. The full variable domain, rest sourced from reference TRBV14 and TRBJ1-1, is EAGVTQFPSHSVIEKGQTVTLRCDPISGHDNLYWYRRVMGKEIKFLLHFVKESKQDESGMPNNRFLAERTGGTYSTLKVQPAELEDSGVYFCASSPQGYDEAFFGQGTRLTVV.

This clonotype was counted between two and nine times. This chain uses TRBV7-2 with TRBJ1-6; D remains ambiguous. V was cut by 5 bases and J by 7 bases, with 18 bases left in between. Germline values: CDR1 SGHTA, CDR2 FQGNSA. The CDR3 has 16 residues. The CDR3 region has the DNA TGTGCCAGCAGCGAATCCGGGGTTCTGGGCAATTCACCCCTCCACTTT. Translated, it gives CASSESGVLGNSPLHF.

This clonotype was seen ten or more times. This sequence joins TRBV27 and TRBJ2-3; unclear D gene. This CDR3 is 14 amino acids long. Germline V CDR1 and CDR2: MNHEY, SMNVEV (reference sequence). Deletions cut 3 bases from V and 1 base from J, with 8 bases between. CDR3 residues: CASSFGMGTDTQYF. The CDR3, as DNA: TGTGCCAGCAGTTTTGGGATGGGCACAGATACGCAGTATTTT.

This clonotype was recorded a few times. The chain is built from TRBV28 and TRBJ2-1, with D unresolved. Looked up from germline, CDR1 is MDHEN and CDR2 is SYDVKM. There are 13 residues in the CDR3. Trimming took 2 bases from V and 10 from J, leaving 12 bases between them. The CDR3 sequence is CASSLEGYSEQFF. The CDR3 nucleotides read TGTGCCAGCAGTTTAGAAGGGTATTCGGAGCAGTTCTTC.

The chain has TRBV27 and TRBJ2-3; TRBD2 agrees at 7 bases. V lost 7 bases to trimming and J lost 4 bases; unmatched junction nucleotides: 2. Germline CDR1 MNHEY, CDR2 SMNVEV (reference sequence). This CDR3 region has 12 residues. CDR3 region: CASTGGADTQYF. The CDR3 nucleotides are TGTGCCAGCACGGGAGGTGCAGATACGCAGTATTTT.

The J gene is TRBJ2-3, the V gene TRBV27, with D unresolved. Germline V CDR1 and CDR2: MNHEY, SMNVEV (reference sequence). CDR3 size: 14 residues. Trimming stripped 2 bases from V and 4 bases from J, with 10 bases between. The CDR3 sequence: CASSLDPVPDTQYF. The CDR3 DNA sequence: TGTGCCAGCAGTTTAGACCCCGTGCCAGATACGCAGTATTTT.